The TCR beta chain under discussion was sequenced for a study of OX40 agonist ivuxolimab in advanced cancers. About the investigation overall: The costimulatory receptor OX40 (CD134) was targeted by ivuxolimab, a fully human IgG2 agonistic monoclonal antibody. Intravenous ivuxolimab was administered to patients every 2 weeks at six dose levels: 0.01, 0.1, 0.3, 1.5, 3 and 10 mg/kg. The paper covers the monotherapy dose-escalation part of the phase I ivuxolimab trial, which included N ≈ 57 patients. The point of sequencing TCRbeta in the periphery was to test whether ivuxolimab changed TCR sequence diversity and drove clonal T-cell expansion. Three dose-escalation patients achieved partial responses, one with hepatocellular carcinoma and two with cutaneous melanoma. Among the 52 dose-escalation patients, about 19 had hepatocellular carcinoma, approximately 15 melanoma, 9 renal cell carcinoma and 9 head and neck cancer. In the dose-escalation cohort, 82.7% of patients were male, and the mean age was approximately 60 years with a range of roughly 20 to 85. Patients were allowed to have had prior anti-PD-1, anti-PD-L1 or anti-CTLA-4 therapy, and roughly 40% of the dose-escalation patients had been treated with checkpoint inhibitors. Points the paper makes about the study in general: Which antigens the clonally expanded peripheral T cells were specific for was not determined. At doses of 0.1 to 3.0 mg/kg, clonal expansion of both CD4+ and CD8+ T cells in blood was seen between baseline and week 6. Partial responders in the 0.1-3.0 mg/kg groups had among the lowest normalized peripheral clonal expansion, especially among CD8+ T cells. After ivuxolimab, more expanded clones were found on average in CD8+ T cells than in CD4+ T cells. Low levels of normalized T-cell clonal expansion were also shown by some nonresponding patients.

Comments on this clone: There is no known antigen for this receptor. Base qualities are not recorded, but no much larger clone differs from it by a single base.

Genomic DNA was extracted from sorted cells for sequencing of the TCRbeta CDR3 region. TCRbeta CDR3 regions were sequenced using the immunoSEQ Assay. The clones in this table, taken by TCRdb from immuneACCESS, are in-frame only. Not every clone is retained; where verified, under half of the shortfall comes from an unresolved V gene, and the cause of the rest is unknown. The table for this sample lists roughly 46,000 clones; 70% to 85% of them were counted only once. 2.6% of the sample lies in the top ten. Including cysteine and phenylalanine, the CDR3 has 14 amino acids. Only the CDR3 part of the read is kept: 42 bases, read in frame from the first base. From a lookup of the germline V gene, CDR1 and CDR2 are SGHDT and YYEEEE. Patients with a history of autoimmune disease or receiving systemic immunosuppression were excluded from the trial. Peripheral blood for TCR sequencing was collected from all dose cohorts at baseline, on cycle 4 day 1, and on cycle 7 day 1. Samples came from an open-label, multicenter, first-in-human phase I dose-escalation trial of ivuxolimab. Adults with locally advanced or metastatic melanoma, renal cell, hepatocellular, or head and neck squamous cell carcinoma were enrolled in the trial. CD4+ and CD8+ T cells were sorted separately from peripheral blood before TCR sequencing.

The chain couples TRBV5-6 to TRBJ2-5, and 8 junction bases match TRBD1. The J call may not be correct, given that the DNA end is closer to TRBJ2-7. This receptor was identified in an adult with an advanced solid tumor such as melanoma, head and neck, liver or kidney cancer. The sequences come from CD4+ or CD8+ T cells sorted from blood, collected in a trial of the OX40 agonist ivuxolimab. The DNA is as follows: TGTGCCAGCAGCTTCTGGGACAGGTCCTACGAGCAGTACTTC. Translation gives CASSFWDRSYEQYF.